The entry that follows covers one T cell receptor beta chain sequence. The method was immunoSEQ multiplex PCR; TCRdb's version includes in-frame clones alone and lacks a portion of them. The data contain 2,500,000 or so clones, approximately 90% of them seen just once; the ten biggest clones take up around 0.15%. The CDR3 is 15 residues long. In germline, CDR1 is SGHRS, CDR2 YFSETQ. Trimming removed 2 bases from V and 6 bases from J, with 15 bases in between. The source of the sample is a study of shared clonotypes between healthy human individuals. The receptor's source is a man aged 18 to 29 in good health. The chain recombines TRBV5-1 with TRBJ1-5; a weak D match, TRBD1 (6 bases). The sample taken for sequencing was naive CD4+ T cells sorted from blood. Regarding subset: CD45RA+ positively selected. The CDR3 loop is CASSFAGVLGQPQHF. CDR3 in DNA: TGCGCCAGCAGCTTCGCAGGGGTCCTCGGTCAGCCCCAGCATTTT.